This T cell receptor (beta chain) is from a study of chemoradiotherapy in HPV16-positive cancers. Trimming shortened V by 2 bases and J by 3 bases, and 10 bases separated the two germline ends. The CDR3 extends over 14 amino acids. The germline V gene encodes CDR1 MNHNS and CDR2 SASEGT. Sequencing was performed with immunoSEQ multiplex PCR; in TCRdb, only in-frame clones are kept and a portion is missing. The sample has fewer than 30,000 clones; roughly 94% are singletons. The source of this sequence is a human donor with HPV-associated anogenital cancer. V usage is TRBV6-1 and J usage is TRBJ1-2; D perhaps matches TRBD1 (5 bases). The sample here was taken from a patient who underwent chemoradiotherapy. CDR3 bases: TGTGCCAGCAGTGAAAGGCAGGGAGACTATGGCTACACCTTC. Protein sequence: CASSERQGDYGYTF.